The 18 T cell receptor beta chains given below trace back to one sample, sequenced in a study of blood T cell repertoires in COVID-19. The assay was immunoSEQ multiplex PCR, and TCRdb's table has in-frame clones only and misses some. The sample lists about 10,000 clones; 70% to 90% were seen once. Sample: peripheral blood. These receptors were taken from a human donor in a cohort sampled during active COVID-19.

The V call is TRBV28, the J call TRBJ1-1; D not resolved. V dropped 5 bases and J dropped 6 bases, with 10 bases sitting between them. The CDR3 has 12 amino acids. Germline V gene sequence: CDR1 MDHEN, CDR2 SYDVKM. This CDR3 is CASSLGRAEAFF. As DNA, the CDR3 is TGTGCCAGCAGTCTCGGTCGGGCTGAAGCTTTCTTT.

The DNA of the CDR3 is TGTGCCAGTAGTGTAACTGGACTAGCGGGAGCCCTCGATGAGCAGTTCTTC. Translation: CASSVTGLAGALDEQFF. The chain has TRBV19 and TRBJ2-1; 13 bases fit TRBD2. The germline CDR1 and CDR2 sequences are LNHDA and SQIVND (reference sequence). The CDR3 runs to 17 residues. V shed 5 bases and J 8 bases; nucleotides not matched to a gene: 12. The whole variable domain, remainder taken from reference TRBV19 and TRBJ2-1, is DGGITQSPKYLFRKEGQNVTLSCEQNLNHDAMYWYRQDPGQGLRLIYYSQIVNDFQKGDIAEGYSVSREKKESFPLTVTSAQKNPTAFYLCASSVTGLAGALDEQFFGPGTRLTVL.

This clone was observed a few times. J is TRBJ2-3 and V is TRBV15, with D perhaps TRBD1 (6 bases). CDR3 size: 16 residues. V lost 6 bases, J lost 0 bases, and 16 bases lay in between. CDR1 and CDR2 from the germline V gene are LNHNV and YYDKDF (reference sequence). The CDR3 region is CATRWGHESSTDTQYF. CDR3 coding DNA: TGTGCCACCAGATGGGGGCACGAGTCTAGCACAGATACGCAGTATTTT.

This clone came up once. The chain couples TRBV14 to TRBJ1-3, with a weak D call TRBD1 (6 bases). The CDR3 spans 16 residues. V lost 6 bases and J 0 bases, leaving 15 bases between the germline ends. The V gene's germline CDR1 is SGHDN and CDR2 FVKESK. The CDR3 DNA is TGTGCCAGCAGTCATATACAGGGACGCTCTGGAAACACCATATATTTT. Encoded protein: CASSHIQGRSGNTIYF.

The chain is built from TRBV30 and TRBJ1-1, with TRBD1 identical over 10 bases. The CDR3 loop spans 12 amino acids. Unmatched junction bases numbered 1, after V lost 1 base and J lost 8 bases. Germline assignment: CDR1 GTSNPN and CDR2 SVGIG (reference sequence). CDR3 DNA sequence: TGTGCCTGGAGTGCGACAGGGGGCGAAGCTTTCTTT. Translated: CAWSATGGEAFF.

The chain recombines TRBV19 with TRBJ2-3; TRBD2 is a possible D gene (6 bases). CDR1 and CDR2 (germline): LNHDA, SQIVND (reference sequence). The V end was cut by 1 base, the J end by 4 bases, with 15 bases between. This CDR3 has 16 amino acids. CDR3 coding DNA: TGTGCCAGTAGTATAGGAGGGTCCGGGAGCGCAGATACGCAGTATTTT. It specifies CASSIGGSGSADTQYF.

The chain combines TRBV3-1 (or the pseudogene TRBV3-2) with TRBJ1-1; 12 bases map to TRBD1. This CDR3 has 16 amino acids. The V segment lost 0 bases and the J segment 6 bases; nucleotides outside the gene matches: 5. The germline gives CDR1 LGHDT, CDR2 YNNKEL (reference sequence). CDR3 region: CASSQDVGTGGPEAFF. The CDR3 DNA follows: TGTGCCAGCAGCCAAGATGTAGGGACAGGGGGCCCTGAAGCTTTCTTT.

This clone is termed medium-sized (0.01 to 0.1%). The chain has TRBV6-6 and TRBJ2-3; tentatively, D is TRBD2 (6 bases). V was pared by 2 bases and J by 2 bases, with 14 bases between. CDR3 length: 16 amino acids. Germline assignment: CDR1 MNHNY and CDR2 SVGAGI (reference sequence). In nucleotides, the CDR3 is TGTGCCAGCAGTTACGGGCGTGGCGGGGCCACAGATACGCAGTATTTT. Translated, it gives CASSYGRGGATDTQYF.

V is TRBV18 and J is TRBJ1-3; D is uncertain. Germline V lookup: CDR1 KGHSH, CDR2 LQKENI. This CDR3 comprises 14 residues. Trimming removed 5 bases from V and 0 bases from J, with 8 bases in between. CDR3 protein: CASSSGSSGNTIYF. CDR3 DNA sequence: TGTGCCAGCTCATCTGGGAGCTCTGGAAACACCATATATTTT.

The chain links TRBV7-8 to TRBJ1-2, with TRBD1 as a possible D gene (5 bases). The length of the CDR3 is 13 residues. Trimming stripped 1 base from V and 8 bases from J, with 11 bases between. Germline-derived CDR1 and CDR2 are SGHVS and FQNEAQ. The CDR3 DNA reads as TGTGCCAGCAGCTTAGACCAGGGCCGCGGCTACACCTTC. This codes for CASSLDQGRGYTF.

V usage is TRBV19 and J usage is TRBJ2-3; 8 positions agree with TRBD2. Germline V gene data show CDR1 as LNHDA and CDR2 as SQIVND (reference sequence). Trimming cost V 6 bases and J 0 bases; bases outside gene matches: 5. The CDR3 runs 15 residues. The CDR3 coding sequence is TGTGCCAGTAGGCAGACTAGCGTGAGCACAGATACGCAGTATTTT. Residues: CASRQTSVSTDTQYF.

The J gene is TRBJ2-7, the V gene TRBV5-1, with D perhaps TRBD2 (6 bases). CDR1 is SGHRS and CDR2 is YFSETQ in the germline V gene. V was pared by 1 base and J by 2 bases, with 7 bases between. This CDR3 spans 13 amino acids. DNA for the CDR3: TGCGCCAGCAGCTTGACTAGCCCCTACGAGCAGTACTTC. Translation: CASSLTSPYEQYF. Complete variable domain (other parts from reference TRBV5-1 and TRBJ2-7): KAGVTQTPRYLIKTRGQQVTLSCSPISGHRSVSWYQQTPGQGLQFLFEYFSETQRNKGNFPGRFSGRQFSNSRSEMNVSTLELGDSALYLCASSLTSPYEQYFGPGTRLTVT.

The gene calls are TRBV19 and TRBJ2-7; D perhaps matches TRBD1 (6 bases). The CDR3 contains 14 residues. Trimming took off 4 bases at V and 2 bases at J, with 12 bases between the two ends. Germline V CDR1 and CDR2: LNHDA, SQIVND (reference sequence). In DNA, the CDR3 is TGTGCCAGTAGTACGTCAGGGGTTCCCTACGAGCAGTACTTC. Protein: CASSTSGVPYEQYF. Full variable domain (missing parts from reference TRBV19 and TRBJ2-7): DGGITQSPKYLFRKEGQNVTLSCEQNLNHDAMYWYRQDPGQGLRLIYYSQIVNDFQKGDIAEGYSVSREKKESFPLTVTSAQKNPTAFYLCASSTSGVPYEQYFGPGTRLTVT.

The chain has TRBV7-2 and TRBJ2-5; 8 nucleotides agree with TRBD2. This CDR3 is 16 amino acids long. V dropped 2 bases and J dropped 4; count of bases not matched to a gene: 9. Germline V gene sequence: CDR1 SGHTA, CDR2 FQGNSA. The CDR3 loop is CASSLSNPGTRETQYF. In nucleotides, the CDR3 is TGTGCCAGCAGCTTATCTAATCCCGGGACTAGAGAGACCCAGTACTTC.

The V and J genes are TRBV7-6 and TRBJ1-1; D unresolved. The V gene lost 1 base and the J gene lost 1 base, with 4 bases spanning the gap. The CDR3 contains 13 residues. Germline V CDR1 and CDR2: SGHVS, FNYEAQ. The CDR3 here is CASSLGQNTEAFF. In DNA, the CDR3 is TGTGCCAGCAGCTTAGGGCAGAACACTGAAGCTTTCTTT.

This rearrangement joins TRBV3-1 (or the pseudogene TRBV3-2) to TRBJ2-2; weak D call: TRBD1 (6 bases). Trimming shortened V by 1 base and J by 4 bases, and 13 bases separated the two germline ends. The CDR3 is made up of 16 amino acids. Germline values: CDR1 LGHDT, CDR2 YNNKEL (reference sequence). DNA of the CDR3: TGTGCCAGCAGCCAAGGGTCAGCCAGGGGCACCGGGGAGCTGTTTTTT. The encoded protein is CASSQGSARGTGELFF.

This clone was detected once. The chain links TRBV2 to TRBJ2-1, with 14 nucleotides matching TRBD2. The ends lost 4 bases at V and 1 base at J; junction bases unmatched: 3. CDR1 is SNHLY and CDR2 is FYNNEI in the germline V gene. The length of the CDR3 is 17 residues. Here the CDR3 DNA reads TGTGCCAGCAGTGGGACTAGCGGGAGGAAGTCCTACAATGAGCAGTTCTTC. It is translated as CASSGTSGRKSYNEQFF.

A single count supports this clone. This sequence joins TRBV19 and TRBJ2-7; 10 bases fit TRBD2. Germline V gene sequence: CDR1 LNHDA, CDR2 SQIVND (reference sequence). Germline trimming cut 5 bases from V and 4 bases from J; bases unmatched to any gene: 5. This CDR3 region has 14 residues. As DNA, the CDR3 is TGTGCCAGTAGTTCCGGGACTAGCGCTTACGAGCAGTACTTC. Amino acids: CASSSGTSAYEQYF. Filled out from reference TRBV19 and TRBJ2-7, the complete variable domain reads DGGITQSPKYLFRKEGQNVTLSCEQNLNHDAMYWYRQDPGQGLRLIYYSQIVNDFQKGDIAEGYSVSREKKESFPLTVTSAQKNPTAFYLCASSSGTSAYEQYFGPGTRLTVT.